This T cell receptor (beta chain) was obtained from a study of shared clonotypes between healthy human individuals. The CDR3 has 18 amino acids. The germline V gene encodes CDR1 SGDLS and CDR2 YYNGEE. The V segment lost 4 bases and the J segment 1 base; nucleotides outside the gene matches: 12. Naive CD8 populations comprised CD45RO-negative cells positively selected for CCR7, excluding terminally differentiated effector memory CD45RA+ cells. Sequenced by immunoSEQ multiplex PCR; TCRdb stores in-frame clones only, minus some. The data hold about 2 million clones, with about 95% observed a single time.

The gene calls are TRBV9 and TRBJ1-1; TRBD1 aligns across 11 bases. The clonotype comes from a man between 18 and 35 years old in good health. Specimen: naive CD8+ T cells sorted from blood. CDR3 amino acids: CASSHKVGQGAANTEAFF. The CDR3 DNA reads as TGTGCCAGCAGCCACAAGGTAGGACAGGGGGCGGCGAACACTGAAGCTTTCTTT. The full variable domain, with the rest looked up from reference TRBV9 and TRBJ1-1, is DSGVTQTPKHLITATGQRVTLRCSPRSGDLSVYWYQQSLDQGLQFLIQYYNGEERAKGNILERFSAQQFPDLHSELNLSSLELGDSALYFCASSHKVGQGAANTEAFFGQGTRLTVV.